The 11 T cell receptor beta chains listed next were all sequenced from one sample in a study of technical replicates of blood from a few donors. The assay was immunoSEQ multiplex PCR, and TCRdb's table has in-frame clones only and misses some. The repertoire holds about 84,000 clones, with 95% to 98% as singletons. Source material: T cells isolated from PBMCs. These receptors all stem from a human donor in good health.

DNA for the CDR3: TGTGCCAGCAGTCTCAACCGGGACTATGACTACGAGCAGTACTTC. Translated: CASSLNRDYDYEQYF. V and J are TRBV28 and TRBJ2-7; 7 nucleotides line up with TRBD2. This CDR3 has 15 amino acids. V lost 5 bases to trimming and J lost 3 bases; unmatched junction nucleotides: 10. Germline V gene data show CDR1 as MDHEN and CDR2 as SYDVKM.

CDR3 DNA: TGTGCCAGCAGCGTCAGGCCCCACAATGAGCAGTTCTTC. Translation gives CASSVRPHNEQFF. The rearrangement links TRBV9 to TRBJ2-1; no firm D call. V lost 2 bases, J lost 5 bases, and 8 bases lay in between. Germline assignment: CDR1 SGDLS and CDR2 YYNGEE. The CDR3 covers 13 residues.

The gene calls are TRBV7-6 and TRBJ2-3; 9 nucleotides agree with TRBD2. V shed 5 bases and J 3 bases; nucleotides not matched to a gene: 15. Germline V lookup: CDR1 SGHVS, CDR2 FNYEAQ. The length of the CDR3 is 18 residues. For the CDR3, the DNA is TGTGCCAGCAGCCCCCTGGGCTCTAGCGGGATTAGGACAGATACGCAGTATTTT. Translated, it gives CASSPLGSSGIRTDTQYF. Combining the CDR3 with reference TRBV7-6 and TRBJ2-3 gives the whole variable domain GAGVSQSPRYKVTKRGQDVALRCDPISGHVSLYWYRQALGQGPEFLTYFNYEAQQDKSGLPNDRFSAERPEGSISTLTIQRTEQRDSAMYRCASSPLGSSGIRTDTQYFGPGTRLTVL.

Comments on this clone: The junction does not match germline at one end; this may be a read error. The genes are TRBV6-5 and TRBJ2-7; maybe TRBD1 (5 bases). This CDR3 is built from 15 residues. Germline CDR1 and CDR2: MNHEY and SVGAGI. Here the CDR3 DNA reads TGCCCCAGCCCCCCCCGATACAGGTACTCCTACGAGCAGTACTTC. This sequence encodes CPSPPRYRYSYEQYF.

The rearrangement uses TRBV7-9 and TRBJ1-2; 9 nucleotides line up with TRBD1. J lost 3 bases, V lost 2 bases, and 4 bases had no gene match. The germline V gene has CDR1 SEHNR and CDR2 FQNEAQ (reference sequence). The CDR3 consists of 15 residues. CDR3 DNA: TGTGCCAGCAGCTTAAGGACAGGGGTCGACTATGGCTACACCTTC. Its translation: CASSLRTGVDYGYTF.

The chain recombines TRBV2 with TRBJ2-3; D is unresolved. V dropped 4 bases and J dropped 2 bases, with 10 bases sitting between them. Per germline, CDR1 SNHLY and CDR2 FYNNEI. CDR3 size: 14 residues. The CDR3 region is CASSVQALTDTQYF. DNA for the CDR3: TGTGCCAGCAGTGTCCAGGCCCTCACAGATACGCAGTATTTT. Variable domain in full (rest from reference TRBV2 and TRBJ2-3): EPEVTQTPSHQVTQMGQEVILRCVPISNHLYFYWYRQILGQKVEFLVSFYNNEISEKSEIFDDQFSVERPDGSNFTLKIRSTKLEDSAMYFCASSVQALTDTQYFGPGTRLTVL.

This sequence joins TRBV28 and TRBJ2-7; 7 positions match TRBD1. The CDR3 sequence is 12 residues long. CDR1 and CDR2 (germline): MDHEN, SYDVKM. Trimming cost V 2 bases and J 6 bases; bases outside gene matches: 1. CDR3 sequence: CASSLRGREQYF. CDR3 nucleotide sequence: TGTGCCAGCAGTTTAAGGGGGCGCGAGCAGTACTTC.

CDR3 protein: CASSLSRTSTFTDTQYF. Written as DNA, the CDR3 is TGTGCCAGCAGCTTATCGAGGACTAGCACCTTCACAGATACGCAGTATTTT. The chain is built from TRBV7-9 and TRBJ2-3; 8 bases fit TRBD2. Germline values: CDR1 SEHNR, CDR2 FQNEAQ (reference sequence). The CDR3 covers 17 residues. J lost 2 bases, V lost 2 bases, and 9 bases had no gene match.

The chain uses TRBV5-4 and TRBJ2-7; the D is unclear. Germline loops: CDR1 SGHNT, CDR2 YYREEE (reference sequence). CDR3 length equals 12 residues. The ends were cut back, 0 bases at V and 3 bases at J, with 4 bases in the middle. The CDR3 DNA follows: TGTGCCAGCAGCTTGGGCGACTACGAGCAGTACTTC. Amino acids: CASSLGDYEQYF.

The gene calls are TRBV12-5 and TRBJ1-2, with a weak D call TRBD1 (5 bases). Germline lookup yields CDR1 LGHNT and CDR2 FRNRAP. CDR3 length equals 16 residues. Trimming stripped 0 bases from V and 6 bases from J, with 17 bases between. CDR3 in amino acids: CASGLVLPGIMDGYTF. CDR3 coding DNA: TGTGCTAGTGGTTTGGTACTACCAGGGATTATGGATGGCTACACCTTC.

The chain has TRBV28 and TRBJ2-3; 8 positions agree with TRBD2. This CDR3 comprises 17 residues. The V gene's germline CDR1 is MDHEN and CDR2 SYDVKM. The ends lost 4 bases at V and 2 bases at J; junction bases unmatched: 11. The CDR3, as DNA: TGTGCCAGCAGTTCCCCCGGAACTAGCGGCCTCACAGATACGCAGTATTTT. This translates into CASSSPGTSGLTDTQYF.